The rows below give T cell receptor beta chains drawn from one sample of a study of blood T cell repertoires in COVID-19. Repertoires were generated with immunoSEQ multiplex PCR, while TCRdb's copy carries only in-frame clones and drops some. The profile shows about 200,000 clones, around 84% of them singletons. Sequencing was performed on peripheral blood. The receptors were gathered from a human donor in a cohort sampled during active COVID-19. Each CDR3 is given with its conserved first and last residue. D genes are given only for firm matches. Rows may omit the clone size; those that give it use once, few, many or a size class.

d_call j_call cdr3_length clone_size v_call cdr3_nt cdr3_aa
- TRBJ2-1 15 - TRBV29-1 TGCAGCGTTGACAACAGGGCGAGCTCCTACAATGAGCAGTTCTTC CSVDNRASSYNEQFF
TRBD2 TRBJ2-5 16 - TRBV3-1/TRBV3-2 TGTGCCAGCAGCCAAGAACTAGCGGGATACCAAGAGACCCAGTACTTC CASSQELAGYQETQYF
- TRBJ2-7 12 - TRBV7-9 TGTGCCAGCAGCGGTACAGGTTACGAGCAGTACTTC CASSGTGYEQYF
- TRBJ2-7 14 - TRBV18 TGTGCCAGCTCACCAGGGGTGGGGCCCTACGAGCAGTACTTC CASSPGVGPYEQYF
TRBD2 TRBJ2-7 16 - TRBV7-9 TGTGCCAGCAGCTCGGGACTAGCGGGAACGTCCTACGAGCAGTACTTC CASSSGLAGTSYEQYF
TRBD1 TRBJ1-6 18 few TRBV6-6 TGTGCCAGCAGTCATTACGTACAGGGGGCTTCCTATAATTCACCCCTCCACTTT CASSHYVQGASYNSPLHF
- TRBJ2-7 14 few TRBV5-1 TGCGCCAGCAGCTTGGCTAGTAAACCCTACGAGCAGTACTTC CASSLASKPYEQYF
TRBD1 TRBJ1-5 15 - TRBV10-2 TGCGCCAGCAGTCCAGGGACAGCGGTTGCGGAGCCCCAGCATTTT CASSPGTAVAEPQHF
TRBD2 TRBJ2-1 17 - TRBV28 TGTGCCAGCAGTTCCAAATTCGGGACTAGGCCCTACAATGAGCAGTTCTTC CASSSKFGTRPYNEQFF
- TRBJ1-1 12 - TRBV28 TGTGCCAGCAGCCTACCCGACAGTACAGCTTTCTTT CASSLPDSTAFF
- TRBJ1-2 12 - TRBV3-1/TRBV3-2 TGTGCCAGCAGCCCGGGGTACTATGGCTACACCTTC CASSPGYYGYTF
- TRBJ2-1 15 - TRBV7-9 TGTGCCAGCAGCTCCCCGGACAAGCCTTACAATGAGCAGTTCTTC CASSSPDKPYNEQFF
- TRBJ2-3 17 - TRBV5-6 TGTGCCAGCAGCTTGGCTTTCTGGGAGGTCGGCACAGATACGCAGTATTTT CASSLAFWEVGTDTQYF
TRBD1 TRBJ1-4 15 - TRBV19 TGTGCCAGTAGTATCATTAGGGACAGGAGGGAAAAACTGTTTTTT CASSIIRDRREKLFF
- TRBJ2-7 13 - TRBV3-1/TRBV3-2 TGTGCCAGCAGCCAAGGCCCCCAGGGCGGGCAGTACTTC CASSQGPQGGQYF
TRBD1 TRBJ1-6 14 - TRBV28 TGTGCCAGCAGCTTCAGGGGGCTGAATTCACCCCTCCACTTT CASSFRGLNSPLHF
- TRBJ2-1 13 - TRBV27 TGTGCCAGCAGCTCTACAGACCACAATGAGCAGTTCTTC CASSSTDHNEQFF
- TRBJ2-1 15 - TRBV27 TGTGCCAGCAGTTTAAATCAAGGGGCCTTCGGGGAGCAGTTCTTC CASSLNQGAFGEQFF
TRBD1 TRBJ2-7 17 - TRBV4-2 TGTGCCAGCAGCCAAGATGGGACAGGTTCTCCCAGCCGCGAGCAGTACTTC CASSQDGTGSPSREQYF
- TRBJ1-6 16 - TRBV11-2 TGTGCCAGCAGCTCCCTCCGGGACACGCATAATTCACCCCTCCACTTT CASSSLRDTHNSPLHF
- TRBJ2-7 16 - TRBV7-2 TGTGCCAGTGCTTTAGGGCCAGGGAAAGGGGCGTACGAGCAGTACTTC CASALGPGKGAYEQYF
- TRBJ1-4 14 - TRBV19 TGTGCCAGTAGATTGACAGGCGGCGGTGAAAAACTGTTTTTT CASRLTGGGEKLFF
TRBD2 TRBJ2-2 19 - TRBV4-2 TGTGCCAGCAGCCAAGAGGGGACTAGCGGGAGGGTGAACACCGGGGAGCTGTTTTTT CASSQEGTSGRVNTGELFF
- TRBJ1-5 13 - TRBV6-5 TGTGCCAGCAGGGCAACAGGTTCGCAGCCCCAGCATTTT CASRATGSQPQHF
- TRBJ1-4 14 once TRBV5-8 TGTGCCAGCAGCCCGACAGGAGGAAGTGAAAAACTGTTTTTT CASSPTGGSEKLFF
- TRBJ2-7 14 - TRBV7-9 TGTGCCAGCAGTCAGGGCGGGGCTGCCTACGAGCAGTACTTC CASSQGGAAYEQYF
TRBD1 TRBJ2-7 15 once TRBV3-1/TRBV3-2 TGTGCCAGCAGCCAACAGGACAGGGTGGCCTACGAGCAGTACTTC CASSQQDRVAYEQYF
TRBD1 TRBJ1-2 17 - TRBV4-1 TGCGCCAGCAGCCAGAACTTCCGGGACAGGGGACGAAGTGGCTACACCTTC CASSQNFRDRGRSGYTF
- TRBJ2-7 15 - TRBV10-2 TGCGCCAGCAAACCTCCGGGACACCCCTCCTACGAGCAGTACTTC CASKPPGHPSYEQYF
- TRBJ2-7 14 few TRBV5-1 TGCGCCAGCAGCTTGATAGCCAGCTCCTACGAGCAGTACTTC CASSLIASSYEQYF
- TRBJ2-3 20 few TRBV6-2/TRBV6-3 TGTGCCAGCAGTACGCCATTCCTTCGGGCTAGCGCGCCTAGCACAGATACGCAGTATTTT CASSTPFLRASAPSTDTQYF
TRBD2 TRBJ2-1 15 - TRBV6-5 TGTGCCAGCAGAGTTCTGGGACTAGCGGGAAATGAGCAGTTCTTC CASRVLGLAGNEQFF
TRBD1 TRBJ1-5 16 - TRBV7-2 TGTGCCAGCAGCTTATCAGGGGGCGAGGTGAATCAGCCCCAGCATTTT CASSLSGGEVNQPQHF
TRBD1 TRBJ1-5 18 few TRBV7-9 TGTGCCAGCAGCGACGACATCGGGACAGGTCGAGGCAATCAGCCCCAGCATTTT CASSDDIGTGRGNQPQHF
TRBD2 TRBJ2-1 17 - TRBV11-2 TGTGCCAGCAGCTACAGGGGAGGGACTAGCCCTTACAATGAGCAGTTCTTC CASSYRGGTSPYNEQFF
TRBD1 TRBJ2-5 15 - TRBV7-9 TGTGCCAGCAGCGACAGAGGACAGGGGGAAGAGACCCAGTACTTC CASSDRGQGEETQYF
- TRBJ2-1 17 - TRBV10-1 TGCGCCAGCAGTGAGTCGGAGGGCCGGGACCTATACAATGAGCAGTTCTTC CASSESEGRDLYNEQFF
- TRBJ2-5 14 - TRBV5-4 TGTGCCAGCAGCTTTGGCAGAGGTGAAGAGACCCAGTACTTC CASSFGRGEETQYF